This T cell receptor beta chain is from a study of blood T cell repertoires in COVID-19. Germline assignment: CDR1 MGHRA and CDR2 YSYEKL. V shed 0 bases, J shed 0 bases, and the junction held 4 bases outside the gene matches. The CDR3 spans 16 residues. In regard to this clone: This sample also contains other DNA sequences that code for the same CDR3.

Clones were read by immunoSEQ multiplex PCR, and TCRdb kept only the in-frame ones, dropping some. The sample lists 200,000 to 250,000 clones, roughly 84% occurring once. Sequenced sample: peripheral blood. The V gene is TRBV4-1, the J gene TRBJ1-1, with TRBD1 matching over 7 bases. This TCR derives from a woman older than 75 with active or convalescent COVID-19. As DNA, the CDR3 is TGCGCCAGCAGCCAAGACGGGACAGCCATGAACACTGAAGCTTTCTTT. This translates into CASSQDGTAMNTEAFF.